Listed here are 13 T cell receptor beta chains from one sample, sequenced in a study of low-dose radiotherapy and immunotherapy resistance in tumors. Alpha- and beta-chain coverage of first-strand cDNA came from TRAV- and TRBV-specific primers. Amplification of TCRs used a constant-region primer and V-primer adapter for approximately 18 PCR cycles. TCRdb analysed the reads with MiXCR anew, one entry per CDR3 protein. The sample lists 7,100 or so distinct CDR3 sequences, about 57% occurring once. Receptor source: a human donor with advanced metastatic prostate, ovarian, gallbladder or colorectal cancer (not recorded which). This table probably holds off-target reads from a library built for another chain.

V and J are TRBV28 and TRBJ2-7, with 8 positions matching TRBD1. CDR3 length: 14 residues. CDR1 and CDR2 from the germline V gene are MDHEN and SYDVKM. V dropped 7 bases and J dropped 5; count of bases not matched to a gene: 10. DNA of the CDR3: TGTGCCAGCACCTACCGACAGGGGCTCCACGAGCAGTACTTC. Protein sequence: CASTYRQGLHEQYF.

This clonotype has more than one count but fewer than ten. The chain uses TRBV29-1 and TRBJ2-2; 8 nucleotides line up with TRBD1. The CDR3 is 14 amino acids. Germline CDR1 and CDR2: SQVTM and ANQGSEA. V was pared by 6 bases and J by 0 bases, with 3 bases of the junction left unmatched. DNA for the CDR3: TGCAGCGTAAAACAGGGGGCGAACACCGGGGAGCTGTTTTTT. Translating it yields CSVKQGANTGELFF.

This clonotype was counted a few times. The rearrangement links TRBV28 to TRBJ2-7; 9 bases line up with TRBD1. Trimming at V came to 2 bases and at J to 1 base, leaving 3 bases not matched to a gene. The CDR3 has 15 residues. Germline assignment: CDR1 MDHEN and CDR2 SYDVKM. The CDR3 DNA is TGTGCCAGCAGTTTAGCCGGGACAGGGTCCTACGAGCAGTACTTC. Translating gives CASSLAGTGSYEQYF. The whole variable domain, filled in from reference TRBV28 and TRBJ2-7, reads DVKVTQSSRYLVKRTGEKVFLECVQDMDHENMFWYRQDPGLGLRLIYFSYDVKMKEKGDIPEGYSVSREKKERFSLILESASTNQTSMYLCASSLAGTGSYEQYFGPGTRLTVT.

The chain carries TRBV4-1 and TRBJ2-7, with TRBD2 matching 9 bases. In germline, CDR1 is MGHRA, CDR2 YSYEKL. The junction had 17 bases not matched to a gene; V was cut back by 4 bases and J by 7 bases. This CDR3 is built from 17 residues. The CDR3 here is CASSPTPFSGSLGEQYF. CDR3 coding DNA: TGCGCCAGCAGCCCTACCCCCTTTAGCGGGAGTTTGGGGGAGCAGTACTTC.

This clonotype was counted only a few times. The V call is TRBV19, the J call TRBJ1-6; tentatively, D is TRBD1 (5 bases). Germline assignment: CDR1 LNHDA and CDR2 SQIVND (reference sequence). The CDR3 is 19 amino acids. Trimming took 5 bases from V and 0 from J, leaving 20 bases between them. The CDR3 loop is CASSSRPGTSSSYNSPLHF. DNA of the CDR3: TGTGCCAGTAGTTCCCGTCCCGGGACTTCCAGCTCCTATAATTCACCCCTCCACTTT.

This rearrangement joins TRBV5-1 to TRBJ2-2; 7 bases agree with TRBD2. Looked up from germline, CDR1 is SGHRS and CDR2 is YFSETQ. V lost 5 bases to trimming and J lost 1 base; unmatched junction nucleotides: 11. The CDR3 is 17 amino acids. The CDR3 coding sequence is TGCGCCAGCAGAAGCCCTAAGACGGGGGGGAACACCGGGGAGCTGTTTTTT. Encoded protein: CASRSPKTGGNTGELFF.

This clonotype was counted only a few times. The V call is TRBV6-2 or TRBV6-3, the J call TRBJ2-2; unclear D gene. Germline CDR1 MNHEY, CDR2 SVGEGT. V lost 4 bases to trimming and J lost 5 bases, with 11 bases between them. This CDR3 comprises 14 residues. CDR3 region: CASSSHSWTGELFF. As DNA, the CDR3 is TGTGCCAGCAGTTCGCACAGTTGGACCGGGGAGCTGTTTTTT.

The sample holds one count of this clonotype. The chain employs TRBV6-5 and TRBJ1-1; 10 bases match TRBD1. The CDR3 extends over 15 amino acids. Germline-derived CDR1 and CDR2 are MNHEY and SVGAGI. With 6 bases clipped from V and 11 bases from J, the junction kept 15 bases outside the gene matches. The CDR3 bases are TGTGCCAGCAGCAAACCCCTTAGGACAGGGGGAGAGGCTTTCTTT. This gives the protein CASSKPLRTGGEAFF.

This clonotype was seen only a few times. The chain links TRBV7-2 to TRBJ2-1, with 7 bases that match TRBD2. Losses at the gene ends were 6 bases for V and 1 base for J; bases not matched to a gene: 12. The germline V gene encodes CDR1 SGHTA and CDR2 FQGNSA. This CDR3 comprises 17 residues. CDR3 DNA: TGTGCCAGCAGAAACCTAGCGGATCGGACGTCCTACAATGAGCAGTTCTTC. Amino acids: CASRNLADRTSYNEQFF.

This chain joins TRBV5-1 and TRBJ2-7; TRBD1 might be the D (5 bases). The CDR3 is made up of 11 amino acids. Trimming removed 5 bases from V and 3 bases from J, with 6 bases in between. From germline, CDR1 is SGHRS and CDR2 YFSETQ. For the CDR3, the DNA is TGCGCCAGCAGTGACAGCTACGAGCAGTACTTC. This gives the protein CASSDSYEQYF.

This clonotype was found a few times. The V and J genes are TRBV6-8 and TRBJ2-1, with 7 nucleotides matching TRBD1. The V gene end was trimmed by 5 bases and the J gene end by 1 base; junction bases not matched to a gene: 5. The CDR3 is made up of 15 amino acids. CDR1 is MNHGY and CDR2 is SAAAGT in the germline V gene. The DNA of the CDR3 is TGTGCCAGCAGTCGCCCAGGGGGATCCTACAATGAGCAGTTCTTC. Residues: CASSRPGGSYNEQFF.

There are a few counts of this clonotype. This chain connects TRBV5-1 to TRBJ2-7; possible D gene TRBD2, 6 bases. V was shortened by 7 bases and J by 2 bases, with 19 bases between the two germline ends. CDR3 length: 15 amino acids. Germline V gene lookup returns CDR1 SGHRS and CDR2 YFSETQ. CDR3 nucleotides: TGCGCCAGCTGGGCAGGAGGGACCGGCCCCTACGAGCAGTACTTC. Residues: CASWAGGTGPYEQYF.

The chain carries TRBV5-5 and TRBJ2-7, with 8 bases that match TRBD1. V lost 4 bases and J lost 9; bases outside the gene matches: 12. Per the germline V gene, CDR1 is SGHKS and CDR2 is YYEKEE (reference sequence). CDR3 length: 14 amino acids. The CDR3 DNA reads TGTGCCAGCAGCCTGTCGGGACAGGCTGAATGGCAGTACTTC. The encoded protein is CASSLSGQAEWQYF.